This T cell receptor (beta chain) was sequenced during a study of T cell responses to AZD1222 COVID-19 vaccine. The data were produced by immunoSEQ multiplex PCR, yet TCRdb's version contains in-frame clones alone and is incomplete. The sample includes some 85,000 clones, roughly 87% of them seen just once. The CDR3 has 13 amino acids. The germline V and J ends were trimmed by 0 bases and 8 bases, with 7 bases remaining between them. Looked up from germline, CDR1 is LNHNV and CDR2 is YYDKDF (reference sequence). The clonotype originates from an adult in good health. Sequenced here: peripheral blood, sampled on day 0 of AZD1222 vaccination. The chain combines TRBV15 with TRBJ1-4, with unresolved D. The CDR3 loop reads CATSRDSREKLFF. As DNA, the CDR3 is TGTGCCACCAGCAGAGACAGTCGGGAAAAACTGTTTTTT.